This T cell receptor (beta chain) was observed in a study of control samples from healthy donors and cancer patients (dated by TCRdb to about 2020). Library prep was done by the immunoSEQ multiplex PCR assay. TCRdb retrieved this table from immuneACCESS and kept in-frame rearrangements only. Not all clones are present; in checked studies, unresolved V genes account for under half, and no reason is known for the remainder. This sample gives 17,000 or so clones in total; about 89% of them show up just once. About 33% of the sample lies in the top ten. V drops 4 bases and J drops 6 bases, leaving 9 bases in between. The germline V gene provides CDR1 SGDLS and CDR2 YYNGEE. The CDR3 runs 12 amino acids, cysteine and phenylalanine included. Only the CDR3 part of the read is kept: 36 bases, read in frame from the first base. Turning to this clone: It lacks a known antigen. Base qualities are missing; no much larger clone stands one base away.

This clonotype was sampled from a man in his 60s with head and neck cancer. What was sequenced was PBMCs. The rearranged chain carries TRBV9 and TRBJ2-3; the D call is possibly TRBD1 or TRBD2, each sharing 5 bases. The CDR3 reads as follows: CASSRGVDTQYF. The DNA is as follows: TGTGCCAGCAGCCGAGGGGTTGATACGCAGTATTTT.